This T cell receptor (beta chain) appears in the sequencing data of a study of long-term antiretroviral therapy in people with HIV. Overall study: The oldest samples precede the 2015 immediate-ART recommendation by about a decade.

V lost 1 base and J lost 5, with 9 bases in between. The germline gives CDR1 MDHEN, CDR2 SYDVKM. The CDR3 consists of 14 residues. Version v3.0 of the immunoSEQ assay ran at survey level. The table came from immunoSEQ multiplex PCR; TCRdb's copy has only in-frame clones and leaves some out. This table has about 27,000 clones, about 82% appearing once. The TCR was taken from a man aged 18-30 years with HIV. The chain recombines TRBV28 with TRBJ1-5; D is uncertain. The sample consisted of unsorted PBMCs, taken 0.8 years before starting antiretroviral therapy. In DNA form, the CDR3 reads TGTGCCAGCAGTTTATCGGGGTTTCATCAGCCCCAGCATTTT. Its protein product is CASSLSGFHQPQHF. Filled out from reference TRBV28 and TRBJ1-5, the complete variable domain reads DVKVTQSSRYLVKRTGEKVFLECVQDMDHENMFWYRQDPGLGLRLIYFSYDVKMKEKGDIPEGYSVSREKKERFSLILESASTNQTSMYLCASSLSGFHQPQHFGDGTRLSIL.